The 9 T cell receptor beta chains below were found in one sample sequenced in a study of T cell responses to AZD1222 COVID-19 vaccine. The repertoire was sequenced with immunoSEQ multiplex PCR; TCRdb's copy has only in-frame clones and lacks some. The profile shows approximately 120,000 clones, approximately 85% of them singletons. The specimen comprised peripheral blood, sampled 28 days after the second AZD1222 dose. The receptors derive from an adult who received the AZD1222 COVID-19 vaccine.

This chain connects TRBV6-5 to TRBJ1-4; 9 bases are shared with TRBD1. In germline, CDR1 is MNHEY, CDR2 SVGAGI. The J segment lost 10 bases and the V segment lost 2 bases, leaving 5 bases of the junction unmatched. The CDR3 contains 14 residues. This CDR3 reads CASSYADRGGKLFF. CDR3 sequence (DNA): TGTGCCAGCAGTTACGCCGACAGGGGGGGAAAACTGTTTTTT.

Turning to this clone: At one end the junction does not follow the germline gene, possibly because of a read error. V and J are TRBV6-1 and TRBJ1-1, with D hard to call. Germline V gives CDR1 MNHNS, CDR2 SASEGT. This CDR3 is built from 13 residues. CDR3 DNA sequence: TGTGCCAGCATTGAAGGAAGTCGGACTGAAGCTTTCTTT. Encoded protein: CASIEGSRTEAFF.

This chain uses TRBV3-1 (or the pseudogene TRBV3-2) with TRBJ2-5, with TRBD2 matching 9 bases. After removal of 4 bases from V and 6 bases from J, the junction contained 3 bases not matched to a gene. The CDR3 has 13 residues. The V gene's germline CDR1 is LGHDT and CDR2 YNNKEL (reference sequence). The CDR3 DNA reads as TGTGCCAGCAGCCCCGGGACTAGCCAGACCCAGTACTTC. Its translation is CASSPGTSQTQYF.

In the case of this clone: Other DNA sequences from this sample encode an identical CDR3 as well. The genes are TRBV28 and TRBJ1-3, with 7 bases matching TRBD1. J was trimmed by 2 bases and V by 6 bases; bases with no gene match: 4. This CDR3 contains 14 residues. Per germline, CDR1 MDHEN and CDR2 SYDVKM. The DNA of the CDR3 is TGTGCCAGCAGCCTCGACAGGGCTGGAAACACCATATATTTT. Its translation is CASSLDRAGNTIYF.

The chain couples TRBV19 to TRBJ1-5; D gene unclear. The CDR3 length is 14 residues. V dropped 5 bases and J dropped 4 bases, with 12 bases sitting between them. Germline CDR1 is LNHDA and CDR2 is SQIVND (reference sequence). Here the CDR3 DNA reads TGTGCCAGTAGTGGGGTGGTGCCGAATCAGCCCCAGCATTTT. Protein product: CASSGVVPNQPQHF.

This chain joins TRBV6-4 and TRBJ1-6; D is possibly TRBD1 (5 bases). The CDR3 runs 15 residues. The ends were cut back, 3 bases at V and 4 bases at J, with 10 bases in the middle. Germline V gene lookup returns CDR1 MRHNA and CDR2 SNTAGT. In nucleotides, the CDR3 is TGTGCCAGCAGTGAAGGCACAGGTTATAATTCACCCCTCCACTTT. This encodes CASSEGTGYNSPLHF.

CDR3 nucleotides: TGTGCCAGCAGCGTAACATCTGGAAACACCATATATTTT. It translates to CASSVTSGNTIYF. The chain recombines TRBV9 with TRBJ1-3; the D is unclear. The germline V gene encodes CDR1 SGDLS and CDR2 YYNGEE. This CDR3 contains 13 residues. V was trimmed by 1 base and J by 1 base, leaving 3 bases between them.

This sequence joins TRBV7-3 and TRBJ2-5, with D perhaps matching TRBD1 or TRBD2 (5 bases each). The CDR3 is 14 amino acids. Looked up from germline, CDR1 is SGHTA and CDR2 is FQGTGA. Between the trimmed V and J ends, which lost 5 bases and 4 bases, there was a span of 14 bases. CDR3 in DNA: TGTGCCAGCAGCCGTGGGACCGGCGGAGAGACCCAGTACTTC. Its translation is CASSRGTGGETQYF.

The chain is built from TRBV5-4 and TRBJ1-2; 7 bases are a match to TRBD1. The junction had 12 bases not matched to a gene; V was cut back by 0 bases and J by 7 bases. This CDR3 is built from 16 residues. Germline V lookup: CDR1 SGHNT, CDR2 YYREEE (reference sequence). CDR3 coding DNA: TGTGCCAGCAGCTTGGGGCCCGGCGACAGGGTTCTTGGCTACACCTTC. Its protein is CASSLGPGDRVLGYTF.